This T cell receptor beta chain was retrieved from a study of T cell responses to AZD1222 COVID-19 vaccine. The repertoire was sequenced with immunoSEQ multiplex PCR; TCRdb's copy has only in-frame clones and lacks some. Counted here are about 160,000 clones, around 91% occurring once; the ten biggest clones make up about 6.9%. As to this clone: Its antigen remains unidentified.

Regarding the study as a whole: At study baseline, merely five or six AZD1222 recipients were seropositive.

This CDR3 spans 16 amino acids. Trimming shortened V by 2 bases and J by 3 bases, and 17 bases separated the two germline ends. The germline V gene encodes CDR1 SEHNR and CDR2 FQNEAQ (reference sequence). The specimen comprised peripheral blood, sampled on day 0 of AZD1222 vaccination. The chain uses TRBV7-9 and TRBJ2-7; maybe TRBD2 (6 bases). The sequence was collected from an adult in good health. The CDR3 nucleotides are TGTGCCAGCAGCTTATCGGGATCCCTGGGGGGCTACGAGCAGTACTTC. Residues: CASSLSGSLGGYEQYF.